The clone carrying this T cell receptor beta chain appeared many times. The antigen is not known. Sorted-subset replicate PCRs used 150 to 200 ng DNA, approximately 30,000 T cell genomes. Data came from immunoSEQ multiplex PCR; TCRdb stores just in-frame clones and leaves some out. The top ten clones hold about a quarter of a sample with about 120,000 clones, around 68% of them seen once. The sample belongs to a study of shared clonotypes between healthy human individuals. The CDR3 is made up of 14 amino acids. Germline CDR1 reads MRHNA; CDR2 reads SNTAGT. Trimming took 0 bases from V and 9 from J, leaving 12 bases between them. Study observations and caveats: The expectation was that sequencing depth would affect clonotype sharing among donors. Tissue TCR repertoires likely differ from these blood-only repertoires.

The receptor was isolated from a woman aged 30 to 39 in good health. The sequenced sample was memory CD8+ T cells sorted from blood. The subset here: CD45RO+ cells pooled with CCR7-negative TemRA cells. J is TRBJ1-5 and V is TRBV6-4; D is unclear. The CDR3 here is CASSDSAESGPQHF. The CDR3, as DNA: TGTGCCAGCAGTGACTCAGCTGAATCGGGGCCCCAGCATTTT.